The 5 T cell receptor beta chains given below trace back to one sample, sequenced in a study of cytomegalovirus exposure and HLA in healthy donors. This PCR relied on a set of 60 Vbeta primers and 13 Jbeta primers. Measured with immunoSEQ multiplex PCR; TCRdb has only the in-frame clones, and not every one. The repertoire holds just over 150,000 clones, with about 85% as singletons. Sequencing was performed on PBMCs. The receptors derive from a man aged 18 to 35 in good health and CMV-seropositive.

The V gene is TRBV5-1, the J gene TRBJ1-4, with a weak D call TRBD1 (6 bases). The CDR3 spans 15 residues. V shed 0 bases and J shed 6 bases, with 12 bases lying between them. Looked up from germline, CDR1 is SGHRS and CDR2 is YFSETQ. The CDR3 DNA is TGCGCCAGCAGCTTGGATGGGACACGCCATGAAAAACTGTTTTTT. This gives the protein CASSLDGTRHEKLFF.

The rearrangement uses TRBV2 and TRBJ1-6; no clear D. The CDR3 length is 14 residues. V lost 5 bases and J 7 bases, leaving 12 bases between the germline ends. Germline V gene lookup returns CDR1 SNHLY and CDR2 FYNNEI. The CDR3 spells CASSQAQANSPLHF. CDR3 sequence (DNA): TGTGCCAGCAGTCAGGCCCAGGCCAATTCACCCCTCCACTTT.

There are a few counts of this clone. The rearrangement links TRBV6-1 to TRBJ2-7; 7 nucleotides align to TRBD1. The CDR3 is 14 amino acids. The trim removed 5 bases at V and 0 bases at J, leaving 4 bases unmatched. Germline V lookup: CDR1 MNHNS, CDR2 SASEGT. CDR3 sequence reads: CASSSRDSSYEQYF. The CDR3 DNA reads TGTGCCAGCAGTTCAAGGGACAGCTCCTACGAGCAGTACTTC.

This clone came up once. In DNA, the CDR3 is TGTGCCAGCTCACCACCGGGACAGGGCGAAGGCACTGAAGCTTTCTTT. It is translated as CASSPPGQGEGTEAFF. V gene TRBV18 combines with J gene TRBJ1-1, with TRBD1 identical over 9 bases. The CDR3 is made up of 16 amino acids. Germline lookup yields CDR1 KGHSH and CDR2 LQKENI. The V gene end was trimmed by 0 bases and the J gene end by 4 bases; junction bases not matched to a gene: 6.

The CDR3 coding sequence is TGTGCCAGCAGTGGGCCGGGTAGCGGGGTGAACACCGGGGAGCTGTTTTTT. It encodes CASSGPGSGVNTGELFF. The V and J genes are TRBV25-1 and TRBJ2-2; TRBD2 matches 8 bases. The CDR3 covers 17 residues. V lost 4 bases to trimming and J lost 1 base; unmatched junction nucleotides: 8. Germline CDR1 and CDR2: MGHDK and SYGVNS.